Listed here are 10 T cell receptor beta chains from one sample, sequenced in a study of T cell responses to AZD1222 COVID-19 vaccine. Measured with immunoSEQ multiplex PCR; TCRdb has only the in-frame clones, and not every one. Among 150,000 to 200,000 clones listed, about 91% were seen once. Sequenced here: peripheral blood, sampled on day 0 of AZD1222 vaccination. These receptors originate from an adult in good health.

The chain employs TRBV29-1 and TRBJ2-3; 9 bases are a match to TRBD1. The CDR3 runs 16 residues. V lost 6 bases and J lost 3; bases outside the gene matches: 13. Looked up from germline, CDR1 is SQVTM and CDR2 is ANQGSEA. The chain's CDR3 is CSVGDREFSGTDTQYF. DNA for the CDR3: TGCAGCGTGGGGGACAGGGAATTTAGCGGGACAGATACGCAGTATTTT.

This CDR3 reads CASMRLAGPLRGSYNEQFF. In DNA, the CDR3 is TGCGCCAGCATGAGACTAGCGGGACCTCTTCGAGGGTCCTACAATGAGCAGTTCTTC. The genes are TRBV5-1 and TRBJ2-1; 11 bases line up with TRBD2. V lost 6 bases to trimming and J lost 1 base; unmatched junction nucleotides: 15. Germline assignment: CDR1 SGHRS and CDR2 YFSETQ. This CDR3 is 19 amino acids long. The full variable domain, rest sourced from reference TRBV5-1 and TRBJ2-1, is KAGVTQTPRYLIKTRGQQVTLSCSPISGHRSVSWYQQTPGQGLQFLFEYFSETQRNKGNFPGRFSGRQFSNSRSEMNVSTLELGDSALYLCASMRLAGPLRGSYNEQFFGPGTRLTVL.

The chain joins TRBV30 to TRBJ1-1; 10 bases fit TRBD1. The length of the CDR3 is 14 residues. V trimming: 1 base; J trimming: 10 bases; junction bases outside the gene matches: 9. Germline assignment: CDR1 GTSNPN and CDR2 SVGIG (reference sequence). In nucleotides, the CDR3 is TGTGCCTGGAGTGCGGGACAGGGGACAGTGGGAGCTTTCTTT. Translating gives CAWSAGQGTVGAFF. Using reference TRBV30 and TRBJ1-1 for the parts outside the CDR3, the full variable domain is SQTIHQWPATLVQPVGSPLSLECTVEGTSNPNLYWYRQAAGRGLQLLFYSVGIGQISSEVPQNLSASRPQDRQFILSSKKLLLSDSGFYLCAWSAGQGTVGAFFGQGTRLTVV.

CDR3 nucleotide sequence: TGTGCCAGCAGCGAAGGGGGACAAAAGAACACTGAAGCTTTCTTT. Protein: CASSEGGQKNTEAFF. The rearrangement uses TRBV9 and TRBJ1-1; TRBD1 might be the D (6 bases). The CDR3 has 15 amino acids. V lost 3 bases to trimming and J lost 1 base, with 13 bases between them. The germline V gene encodes CDR1 SGDLS and CDR2 YYNGEE.

This chain joins TRBV7-2 and TRBJ1-2, with TRBD1 matching over 9 bases. The junction had 3 bases not matched to a gene; V was cut back by 4 bases and J by 0 bases. The CDR3 is 15 residues long. Looked up from germline, CDR1 is SGHTA and CDR2 is FQGNSA. The CDR3 nucleotides read TGTGCCAGCAGCTCACAGGGGGCTACTAACTATGGCTACACCTTC. It is translated as CASSSQGATNYGYTF.

The rearrangement links TRBV6-2 or TRBV6-3 to TRBJ2-3, with D possibly called TRBD1 or TRBD2 (5 bases each). With 7 bases removed from V and 8 bases from J, the gap between germline ends came to 19 bases. The germline V gene encodes CDR1 MNHEY and CDR2 SVGEGT. The CDR3 spans 14 residues. The CDR3 reads CASNPGRQTTTQYF. CDR3 sequence (DNA): TGTGCCAGCAACCCGGGACGACAAACTACTACGCAGTATTTT.

The chain combines TRBV3-1 (or the pseudogene TRBV3-2) with TRBJ1-2, with D unclear. CDR1 LGHDT and CDR2 YNNKEL come from the germline V gene (reference sequence). The germline V and J ends were trimmed by 0 bases and 3 bases, with 14 bases remaining between them. The CDR3 loop spans 16 amino acids. For the CDR3, the DNA is TGTGCCAGCAGCCAAGATCGCTTGGACGGAGACTATGGCTACACCTTC. Translating it yields CASSQDRLDGDYGYTF.

The CDR3 DNA reads as TGTGCCAGCAGTACCCACAGGGGAGAAAAACTGTTTTTT. Its translation is CASSTHRGEKLFF. The chain recombines TRBV6-4 with TRBJ1-4; 7 nucleotides align to TRBD1. The CDR3 is 13 residues long. Germline V CDR1 and CDR2: MRHNA, SNTAGT. V dropped 5 bases and J dropped 8; count of bases not matched to a gene: 5.

J is TRBJ2-2 and V is TRBV19; 12 bases agree with TRBD2. The CDR3 contains 15 residues. Germline trimming cut 7 bases from V and 6 bases from J; bases unmatched to any gene: 6. Germline V gene sequence: CDR1 LNHDA, CDR2 SQIVND (reference sequence). CDR3 nucleotides: TGTGCCAGTATTGGACTAGCGGGAAACGCCGGGGAGCTGTTTTTT. Encoded protein: CASIGLAGNAGELFF.

The genes are TRBV10-1 and TRBJ2-6, with TRBD2 identical over 8 bases. This CDR3 contains 19 residues. Germline V CDR1 and CDR2: WNHNN, SYGVQD (reference sequence). With V trimmed by 9 bases and J by 0 bases, 16 bases remained unmatched. CDR3 bases: TGCGCCAGATTCCTTTGTAGCGGGATTGCCTTCTCTGGGGCCAACGTCCTGACTTTC. It yields the protein CARFLCSGIAFSGANVLTF.